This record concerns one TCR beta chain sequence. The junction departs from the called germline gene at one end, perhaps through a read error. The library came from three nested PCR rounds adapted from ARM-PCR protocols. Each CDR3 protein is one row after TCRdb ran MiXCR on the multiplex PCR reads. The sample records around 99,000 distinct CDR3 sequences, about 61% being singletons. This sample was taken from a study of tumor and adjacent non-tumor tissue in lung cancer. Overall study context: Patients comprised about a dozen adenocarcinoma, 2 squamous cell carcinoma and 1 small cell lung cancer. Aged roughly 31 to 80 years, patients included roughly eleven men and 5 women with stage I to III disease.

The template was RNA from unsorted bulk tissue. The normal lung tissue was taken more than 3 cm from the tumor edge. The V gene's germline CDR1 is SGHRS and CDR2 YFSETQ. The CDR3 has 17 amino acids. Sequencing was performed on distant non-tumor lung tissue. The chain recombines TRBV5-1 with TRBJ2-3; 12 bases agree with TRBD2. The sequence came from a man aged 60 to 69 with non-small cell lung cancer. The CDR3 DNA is TGCGCCAGCAGCGCAAGACAACTAGCGGGAGGCACAGTTACGCAGTATTTT. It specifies CASSARQLAGGTVTQYF.